These 3 T cell receptor beta chains originate from one sample sequenced in a study of long-term antiretroviral therapy in people with HIV. With survey level as its setting, the immunoSEQ assay was v3.0. Only in-frame clones appear in the TCRdb table, and some are missing; sequencing was by immunoSEQ multiplex PCR. Among 20,000 to 30,000 clones, roughly 78% were seen once, and the ten largest hold approximately 9.1%. The input for sequencing was unsorted PBMCs, taken 1.2 years after starting antiretroviral therapy. The receptors here all came from a woman in her thirties or forties with HIV.

The genes are TRBV9 and TRBJ2-5; D not certain. CDR1 and CDR2 from the germline V gene are SGDLS and YYNGEE. CDR3 length equals 13 residues. Trimming took off 4 bases at V and 4 bases at J, with 11 bases between the two ends. The chain's CDR3 is CASSNPTGETQYF. CDR3 DNA sequence: TGTGCCAGCAGCAACCCGACCGGAGAGACCCAGTACTTC.

The chain joins TRBV19 to TRBJ2-3; D gene uncertain. V was pared by 5 bases and J by 6 bases, with 15 bases between. This CDR3 region has 14 residues. The germline CDR1 and CDR2 sequences are LNHDA and SQIVND (reference sequence). The CDR3 region is CASSYDPGVDTQYF. CDR3 DNA: TGTGCCAGTAGTTACGATCCGGGTGTGGATACGCAGTATTTT.

The rearrangement links TRBV27 to TRBJ2-7; 7 bases match TRBD2. CDR3 length: 15 amino acids. Germline trimming cut 6 bases from V and 9 bases from J; bases unmatched to any gene: 17. Germline V gene data show CDR1 as MNHEY and CDR2 as SMNVEV (reference sequence). The CDR3 DNA sequence: TGTGCCAGCAGCCTTTTCCCCGGCGGGAGCACCGGGCAGTACTTC. Its protein product is CASSLFPGGSTGQYF.